The 8 T cell receptor beta chains reported below all come from one sample, sequenced in a study of regulatory T cells in long-lasting Graves disease. According to the study, TCR beta libraries were built with iRepertoire HTBI primers and CDR3-region Arm-PCR. TCRdb analysed the multiplex PCR reads with MiXCR anew, one entry per CDR3 protein. The sample records 300,000 to 500,000 distinct CDR3 sequences, around 21% being singletons. Stated time point: persistent/refractory GD, antithyroid drugs over 5 years with positive TRAb. Preparation of the TCR library used RNA extracted from PBMCs. Sequencing was performed on peripheral blood mononuclear cells (PBMCs), taken when the disease was refractory, from a patient treated with antithyroid drugs. The receptors derive from a female donor with Graves disease.

This clonotype occurred many times. The V and J genes are TRBV6-1 and TRBJ1-2; 7 bases agree with TRBD1. The germline gives CDR1 MNHNS, CDR2 SASEGT. With V trimmed by 6 bases and J by 5 bases, 9 bases remained unmatched. The CDR3 consists of 14 residues. The CDR3 bases are TGTGCCAGCAGGGATGCCGGGACAGAATATGGCTACACCTTC. Translation gives CASRDAGTEYGYTF.

This clonotype came up a few times. This rearrangement joins TRBV7-9 to TRBJ1-4; perhaps TRBD1 as D (5 bases). The germline CDR1 and CDR2 sequences are SEHNR and FQNEAQ (reference sequence). There are 16 residues in the CDR3. Trimming shortened V by 3 bases and J by 4 bases, and 15 bases separated the two germline ends. The CDR3 nucleotides read TGTGCCAGCAGCTTCGGTACGGGACCGAGTAATGAAAAACTGTTTTTT. This gives the protein CASSFGTGPSNEKLFF.

This sequence joins TRBV12-3 or TRBV12-4 and TRBJ2-5; D may correspond to TRBD1 or TRBD2 (7 bases each). The CDR3 length is 14 residues. V dropped 5 bases and J dropped 7 bases, with 17 bases sitting between them. CDR3 region: CASSQGGGVATQYF. The CDR3 nucleotides read TGTGCCAGCAGTCAGGGGGGGGGGGTGGCGACCCAGTACTTC.

CDR3 sequence reads: CASSLVAGGVGETQYF. CDR3 nucleotide sequence: TGTGCCAGCAGCTTGGTAGCGGGAGGGGTGGGGGAGACCCAGTACTTC. This chain uses TRBV7-2 with TRBJ2-5; 11 positions match TRBD2. This CDR3 contains 16 residues. Trimming removed 3 bases from V and 5 bases from J; junction bases left unmatched: 8. Germline values: CDR1 SGHTA, CDR2 FQGNSA.

This clonotype was counted ten times or more. J is TRBJ2-4 and V is TRBV7-2, with 7 bases identical to TRBD2. V gave up 6 bases and J gave up 2 bases; unmatched junction bases: 7. The CDR3 totals 15 residues. Germline V lookup: CDR1 SGHTA, CDR2 FQGNSA. CDR3 sequence (DNA): TGTGCCAGCAGTCACCCCGGGGGGACCAAAAACATTCAGTACTTC. Translation gives CASSHPGGTKNIQYF.

V usage is TRBV19 and J usage is TRBJ2-7; TRBD2 aligns across 9 bases. Trimming removed 5 bases from V and 3 bases from J; junction bases left unmatched: 8. This CDR3 contains 15 residues. Germline-derived CDR1 and CDR2 are LNHDA and SQIVND (reference sequence). This chain's CDR3 is CASSPSAGGFYEQYF. CDR3 in DNA: TGTGCCAGTAGTCCTTCGGCGGGGGGGTTCTACGAGCAGTACTTC.

At least ten counts were recorded for this clonotype. This chain uses TRBV6-5 with TRBJ2-7, with TRBD2 as a possible D gene (5 bases). The CDR3 totals 14 residues. In germline, CDR1 is MNHEY, CDR2 SVGAGI. Trimming cost V 2 bases and J 4 bases, with 12 bases left between them. The DNA for the CDR3 is TGTGCCAGCAGTTACGCCCCCCTAGCTTACGAGCAGTACTTC. This codes for CASSYAPLAYEQYF.

Worth noting for this clonotype: This clone may be a read error of a much larger clone one base away. The chain carries TRBV20-1 and TRBJ1-2, with D maybe TRBD1 (5 bases). The CDR3 length is 12 residues. V gave up 5 bases and J gave up 4 bases, with 11 bases separating them. Germline V gives CDR1 DFQATT, CDR2 SNEGSKA (reference sequence). CDR3 sequence reads: CSAGGGVYGYTF. The CDR3 DNA is TGCAGTGCTGGTGGGGGGGTCTATGGCTACACCTTC.